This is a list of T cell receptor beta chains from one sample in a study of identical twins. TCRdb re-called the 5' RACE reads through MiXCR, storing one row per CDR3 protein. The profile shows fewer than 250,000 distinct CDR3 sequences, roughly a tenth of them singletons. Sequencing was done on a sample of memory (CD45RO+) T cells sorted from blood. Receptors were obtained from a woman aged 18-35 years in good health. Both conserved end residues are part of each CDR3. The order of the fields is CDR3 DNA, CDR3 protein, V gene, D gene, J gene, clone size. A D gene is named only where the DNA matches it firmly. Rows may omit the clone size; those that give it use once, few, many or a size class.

TGTGCCAGCAGGCCCCCGTGGGGGAACGGGGAGCTGTTTTTT CASRPPWGNGELFF TRBV6-1 NA TRBJ2-2 NA
TGTGCCAGCAGCCATGTGCAGGGGCGAGGCTACACCTTC CASSHVQGRGYTF TRBV7-8 NA TRBJ1-2 many
TGTGCCAGCTCACCCGCAGGGCCGACAGATACGCAGTATTTT CASSPAGPTDTQYF TRBV18 NA TRBJ2-3 few
TGTGCCAGCAGCTTAGGGGCTGAAACGGGGGGCAGGCAGTTCTTC CASSLGAETGGRQFF TRBV7-8 NA TRBJ2-1 NA
TGCAGCGTTGAGACAGGGACCGGTTACGAAAAACTGTTTTTT CSVETGTGYEKLFF TRBV29-1 TRBD1 TRBJ1-4 few
TGTGCCAGCAGCTACGGGACAGGGAGCCGGGCCGAGCAGTACTTC CASSYGTGSRAEQYF TRBV7-8 TRBD1 TRBJ2-7 few
TGCAGCGTTGTAGAGGCTGAAGCTTTCTTT CSVVEAEAFF TRBV29-1 NA TRBJ1-1 many
TGCGCCAGCAGCTTGGTTCCGGGTACGAACACCGGGGAGCTGTTTTTT CASSLVPGTNTGELFF TRBV5-1 NA TRBJ2-2 few
TGCAGCGTGGTCCGGCCGACAGGGAGCTACGAGCAGTACTTC CSVVRPTGSYEQYF TRBV29-1 TRBD1 TRBJ2-7 NA
TGCGCCAGCAGCCACCTAGGGGGCCGGGCCCATTCCCGTTACAATGAGCAGTTCTTC CASSHLGGRAHSRYNEQFF TRBV4-3 TRBD1 TRBJ2-1 many
TGTGCCAGTAGTATAGTGGAGGCGCCGAACACTGAAGCTTTCTTT CASSIVEAPNTEAFF TRBV19 NA TRBJ1-1 NA
TGTGCCAGCAGCGTAGGGTTAGGTCTAGAGGCGACCCAGTACTTC CASSVGLGLEATQYF TRBV9 NA TRBJ2-5 few
TGCAGTGCTAGAGGAGTAAGTGCGACAGATACGCAGTATTTT CSARGVSATDTQYF TRBV20-1 NA TRBJ2-3 few
TGCGCCAGCAGTCGGGACAGGGTTGGAGATACGCAGTATTTT CASSRDRVGDTQYF TRBV5-1 TRBD1 TRBJ2-3 many
TGTGCCAGCAGCCAGCGACTAGCGGGGGGCGAGAAGAATGAGCAGTTCTTC CASSQRLAGGEKNEQFF TRBV7-8 TRBD2 TRBJ2-1 many
TGCAGCATAGGACGCCTGAACACTGAAGCTTTCTTT CSIGRLNTEAFF TRBV29-1 NA TRBJ1-1 few
TGTGCCAGCAGCGTAGGGACTAGCGAGTACAATGAGCAGTTCTTC CASSVGTSEYNEQFF TRBV9 TRBD2 TRBJ2-1 few
TGTGCCAGCAGCCAAGCCTTTTACAATGAGCAGTTCTTC CASSQAFYNEQFF TRBV3-1 NA TRBJ2-1 NA
TGTGCCAGCAGCTGGGGGACAGGGGACTCCATGGAGCAGTACTTC CASSWGTGDSMEQYF TRBV5-5 TRBD1 TRBJ2-7 few
TGTGCCAGCAGCTTAGGGTTGGCAGACCCTCAGCCCCAGCATTTT CASSLGLADPQPQHF TRBV7-2 NA TRBJ1-5 few
TGTGCCAGCAGTTTAGCGCTAGGACGAGCTACGCAGTATTTT CASSLALGRATQYF TRBV12-3/TRBV12-4 NA TRBJ2-3 many
TGTGCCAGCGGACAGGCCCCGAGGCAGCCCCAGCATTTT CASGQAPRQPQHF TRBV14 TRBD1 TRBJ1-5 few
TGTGCCAGCAGTTTAATTACAGGAGGTCCCCAGCATTTT CASSLITGGPQHF TRBV12-3/TRBV12-4 NA TRBJ1-5 many
TGTGCCAGCAGCTTAGCGGGTTCCAGGGCTGGCTATGGCTACACCTTC CASSLAGSRAGYGYTF TRBV7-2 NA TRBJ1-2 NA